The entry below gives a single TCR beta chain sequence along with its context. These data originate in a study of technical replicates of blood from a handful of donors. The length of the CDR3 is 14 residues. V was clipped by 5 bases and J by 4 bases; unmatched bases: 8. Germline lookup yields CDR1 GTSNPN and CDR2 SVGIG (reference sequence). The table came from immunoSEQ multiplex PCR; TCRdb's copy has only in-frame clones and leaves some out. Of 98,000 or so clones in the sample, 95% were seen once. V is TRBV30 and J is TRBJ1-2, with TRBD1 matching 9 bases. Specimen: T cells isolated from PBMCs. This TCR derives from a human donor in good health. CDR3 sequence reads: CAWGWTGETYGYTF. CDR3 coding DNA: TGTGCCTGGGGGTGGACAGGGGAGACCTATGGCTACACCTTC.